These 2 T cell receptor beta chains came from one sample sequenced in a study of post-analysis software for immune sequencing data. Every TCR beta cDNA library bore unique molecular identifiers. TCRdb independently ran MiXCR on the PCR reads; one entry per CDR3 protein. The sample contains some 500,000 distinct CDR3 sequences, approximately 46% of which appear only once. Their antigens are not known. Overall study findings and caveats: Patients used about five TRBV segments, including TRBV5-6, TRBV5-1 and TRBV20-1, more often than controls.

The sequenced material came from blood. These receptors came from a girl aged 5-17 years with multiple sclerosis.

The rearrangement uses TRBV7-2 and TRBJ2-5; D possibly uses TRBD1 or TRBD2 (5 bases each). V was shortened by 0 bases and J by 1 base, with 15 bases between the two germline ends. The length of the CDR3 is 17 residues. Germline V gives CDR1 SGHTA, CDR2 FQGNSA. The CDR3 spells CASSLAKGTPSQETQYF. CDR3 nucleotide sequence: TGTGCCAGCAGCTTAGCAAAGGGGACCCCCTCCCAAGAGACCCAGTACTTC.

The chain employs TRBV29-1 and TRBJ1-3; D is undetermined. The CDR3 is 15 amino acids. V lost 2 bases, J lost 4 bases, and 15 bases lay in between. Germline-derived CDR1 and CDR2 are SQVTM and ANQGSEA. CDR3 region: CSVELGPGGGNTIYF. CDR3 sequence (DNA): TGCAGCGTTGAACTTGGACCGGGAGGCGGAAACACCATATATTTT.